These 27 T cell receptor beta chains originate from one sample sequenced in a study of cytomegalovirus exposure and HLA in healthy donors. Primers: 60 Vbeta forward and 13 Jbeta reverse. The table came from immunoSEQ multiplex PCR; TCRdb's copy has only in-frame clones and leaves some out. The sample records some 180,000 clones, approximately 80% being singletons. The sequenced sample consisted of PBMCs. The receptors were gathered from a woman in her twenties or thirties in good health and CMV-seronegative.

The CDR3 loop reads CASTPQTGAKNIQYF. For the CDR3, the DNA is TGTGCCAGTACCCCCCAGACTGGAGCCAAAAACATTCAGTACTTC. The chain uses TRBV19 and TRBJ2-4; D uncertain. The V gene's germline CDR1 is LNHDA and CDR2 SQIVND (reference sequence). The CDR3 is made up of 15 amino acids. V lost 7 bases and J 0 bases, leaving 13 bases between the germline ends.

The chain combines TRBV7-2 with TRBJ2-5, with 8 bases identical to TRBD2. Germline CDR1 SGHTA, CDR2 FQGNSA. The J segment lost 3 bases and the V segment lost 4 bases, leaving 16 bases of the junction unmatched. The CDR3 contains 18 residues. The CDR3: CASSSSIGGRPRKETQYF. The CDR3 bases are TGTGCCAGCAGCTCCTCCATCGGCGGGAGGCCTAGGAAAGAGACCCAGTACTTC.

The sample holds a few counts of this clone. The chain joins TRBV9 to TRBJ2-1; 7 bases align to TRBD1. The CDR3 is 14 residues long. Germline loops: CDR1 SGDLS, CDR2 YYNGEE. Trimming removed 3 bases from V and 6 bases from J; junction bases left unmatched: 6. The CDR3 here is CASSAADRVNEQFF. CDR3 nucleotides: TGTGCCAGCAGCGCCGCAGACAGGGTCAATGAGCAGTTCTTC.

The chain carries TRBV5-4 and TRBJ2-2, with 7 bases that match TRBD1. CDR1 SGHNT and CDR2 YYREEE come from the germline V gene (reference sequence). The trim removed 4 bases at V and 6 bases at J, leaving 9 bases unmatched. The CDR3 spans 15 residues. The CDR3 region has the DNA TGTGCCAGCAGCCCTCCCACAGGGGTTTCCGGGGAGCTGTTTTTT. It encodes CASSPPTGVSGELFF.

The chain is built from TRBV4-2 and TRBJ2-7, with 7 bases aligning to TRBD2. V lost 0 bases, J lost 4 bases, and 6 bases stayed unmatched. Germline V gene data show CDR1 as LGHNA and CDR2 as YNFKEQ. This CDR3 has 15 amino acids. This CDR3 is CASSQDMRLAYEQYF. DNA for the CDR3: TGTGCCAGCAGCCAAGATATGCGACTAGCTTACGAGCAGTACTTC.

This clone was seen a few times. This chain joins TRBV2 and TRBJ2-2; D may be TRBD2 (6 bases). V lost 1 base, J lost 2 bases, and 14 bases lay in between. Germline V gene lookup returns CDR1 SNHLY and CDR2 FYNNEI. This CDR3 region has 17 residues. CDR3 region: CASSEGREELNTGELFF. CDR3 sequence (DNA): TGTGCCAGCAGTGAAGGGAGGGAAGAACTCAACACCGGGGAGCTGTTTTTT.

This clone came up a few times. The rearrangement joins TRBV6-1 to TRBJ2-3; 7 bases agree with TRBD2. This CDR3 has 14 amino acids. Germline CDR1 reads MNHNS; CDR2 reads SASEGT. Trimming at V came to 0 bases and at J to 6 bases, leaving 3 bases not matched to a gene. The CDR3, as DNA: TGTGCCAGCAGTGAAGCGACAGCGGGGGATACGCAGTATTTT. Translation: CASSEATAGDTQYF.

This clone was picked up a small number of times. The V and J genes are TRBV9 and TRBJ2-5; D is perhaps TRBD1 (6 bases). This CDR3 comprises 14 residues. V lost 3 bases and J lost 2, with 11 bases in between. Germline CDR1 and CDR2: SGDLS and YYNGEE. Here the CDR3 DNA reads TGTGCCAGCAGCGCACAGGGTCTGCAAGAGACCCAGTACTTC. This translates into CASSAQGLQETQYF.

Concerning this clone: The junction differs from germline at one of its ends, possibly a read error. The rearrangement joins TRBV7-9 to TRBJ2-5; 8 bases line up with TRBD2. The germline V gene encodes CDR1 SEHNR and CDR2 FQNEAQ (reference sequence). The CDR3 consists of 16 residues. This CDR3 is CSSSLVALAGQETQYF. In DNA, the CDR3 is TGTTCCAGCAGCTTAGTTGCGCTAGCGGGCCAAGAGACCCAGTACTTC.

V is TRBV4-2 and J is TRBJ2-5; 11 bases are a match to TRBD1. CDR3 length equals 16 residues. V trimming: 1 base; J trimming: 0 bases; junction bases outside the gene matches: 1. Germline V gene lookup returns CDR1 LGHNA and CDR2 YNFKEQ. DNA for the CDR3: TGTGCCAGCAGCCAAGCGGGACAGGGGGACCAAGAGACCCAGTACTTC. Its translation is CASSQAGQGDQETQYF.

The rearrangement uses TRBV5-6 and TRBJ1-2; tentative D call: TRBD1 (6 bases). V dropped 4 bases and J dropped 4 bases, with 17 bases sitting between them. This CDR3 has 15 residues. CDR1 and CDR2 from the germline V gene are SGHDT and YYEEEE. For the CDR3, the DNA is TGTGCCAGCAGCCCTTCGGGACAAGTCGTCTATGGCTACACCTTC. Translating it yields CASSPSGQVVYGYTF.

The chain couples TRBV2 to TRBJ1-1, with D perhaps matching TRBD1 (6 bases). Trimming pared 2 bases from V and 0 bases from J, leaving 13 bases between. The CDR3 totals 16 residues. Germline lookup yields CDR1 SNHLY and CDR2 FYNNEI. This CDR3 reads CASSERGGGMNTEAFF. CDR3 bases: TGTGCCAGCAGTGAAAGGGGAGGGGGGATGAACACTGAAGCTTTCTTT.

This clone occurred a few times. V usage is TRBV27 and J usage is TRBJ2-5, with 13 bases that match TRBD2. J lost 2 bases, V lost 4 bases, and 10 bases had no gene match. The CDR3 is 18 amino acids. CDR1 and CDR2 from the germline V gene are MNHEY and SMNVEV (reference sequence). The CDR3 nucleotides are TGTGCCAGCAGTTCGGGACTAGCGGGACTGATCCTACAAGAGACCCAGTACTTC. Translated, it gives CASSSGLAGLILQETQYF.

The chain uses TRBV30 and TRBJ2-1; TRBD2 is a possible D gene (6 bases). Germline V gene data show CDR1 as GTSNPN and CDR2 as SVGIG (reference sequence). The CDR3 is 16 amino acids. The V gene lost 3 bases and the J gene lost 5 bases, with 20 bases spanning the gap. The CDR3 reads CAWRRRRGTLNNEQFF. The CDR3 region has the DNA TGTGCCTGGAGACGCAGGAGGGGCACCTTGAACAATGAGCAGTTCTTC.

V usage is TRBV7-9 and J usage is TRBJ1-2, with 9 nucleotides matching TRBD1. The CDR3 covers 16 residues. J lost 0 bases, V lost 3 bases, and 5 bases had no gene match. In germline, CDR1 is SEHNR, CDR2 FQNEAQ (reference sequence). The CDR3: CASSFWTGATNYGYTF. In nucleotides, the CDR3 is TGTGCCAGCAGCTTTTGGACAGGGGCTACTAACTATGGCTACACCTTC.

This chain joins TRBV29-1 and TRBJ1-2; no firm D call. The CDR3 consists of 12 residues. Trimming stripped 6 bases from V and 2 bases from J, with 10 bases between. CDR1 and CDR2 (germline): SQVTM, ANQGSEA. The CDR3 here is CSVPLGNYGYTF. Here the CDR3 DNA reads TGCAGCGTGCCCCTAGGCAACTATGGCTACACCTTC.

This chain links TRBV27 with TRBJ2-1; 8 positions agree with TRBD1. The junction had 5 bases not matched to a gene; V was cut back by 8 bases and J by 5 bases. This CDR3 spans 13 amino acids. The germline V gene has CDR1 MNHEY and CDR2 SMNVEV (reference sequence). CDR3 DNA sequence: TGTGCCAGCCGGGACAGGAACAACAATGAGCAGTTCTTC. This codes for CASRDRNNNEQFF.

Worth noting for this clone: Other DNA sequences of this sample code for an identical CDR3. This chain links TRBV2 with TRBJ1-1; D is possibly TRBD1 (6 bases). V shed 4 bases and J shed 1 base, with 10 bases lying between them. The CDR3 length is 14 residues. The germline gives CDR1 SNHLY, CDR2 FYNNEI. The CDR3 region has the DNA TGTGCCAGCAGTGTCGCAGGGGCGAACACTGAAGCTTTCTTT. Amino acids: CASSVAGANTEAFF.

The chain carries TRBV4-1 and TRBJ1-1; D may be TRBD1 (6 bases). The CDR3 sequence is 13 residues long. Germline CDR1 and CDR2: MGHRA and YSYEKL. With 1 base removed from V and 8 bases from J, the gap between germline ends came to 11 bases. The DNA of the CDR3 is TGCGCCAGCAGCCAAGTGCCGACAGGCGAAGCTTTCTTT. This codes for CASSQVPTGEAFF.

This clone has a handful of counts. The chain combines TRBV19 with TRBJ2-1; D may be TRBD2 (7 bases). V lost 11 bases to trimming and J lost 3 bases, with 14 bases between them. This CDR3 is built from 13 residues. Germline-derived CDR1 and CDR2 are LNHDA and SQIVND (reference sequence). The CDR3 bases are TGTGCCTCGGGGGGCGTGCGCTACAATGAGCAGTTCTTC. This sequence encodes CASGGVRYNEQFF.

V usage is TRBV10-2 and J usage is TRBJ2-5, with TRBD2 matching 9 bases. Germline V CDR1 and CDR2: WSHSY, SAAADI. V dropped 4 bases and J dropped 2; count of bases not matched to a gene: 5. The CDR3 is 15 residues long. The CDR3: CASSGTSDVQETQYF. The CDR3 DNA reads TGCGCCAGCAGTGGGACTAGCGACGTACAAGAGACCCAGTACTTC.

This clone was counted a few times. This chain joins TRBV7-9 and TRBJ2-7; D is unclear. Germline V gene lookup returns CDR1 SEHNR and CDR2 FQNEAQ (reference sequence). The CDR3 consists of 14 residues. V lost 7 bases and J lost 5, with 18 bases in between. The DNA of the CDR3 is TGTGCCAGCACTCTGGGCTCAGAGTCCGACGAGCAGTACTTC. Its translation is CASTLGSESDEQYF.

The V gene is TRBV4-3, the J gene TRBJ2-1; TRBD1 aligns across 8 bases. The J segment lost 8 bases and the V segment lost 0 bases, leaving 9 bases of the junction unmatched. Per the germline V gene, CDR1 is LGHNA and CDR2 is YSLEER. The CDR3 loop spans 16 amino acids. The chain's CDR3 is CASSQDRAGGGDEQFF. DNA of the CDR3: TGCGCCAGCAGCCAAGATAGGGCAGGGGGCGGAGATGAGCAGTTCTTC.

The V and J genes are TRBV6-7 and TRBJ2-5; 12 bases agree with TRBD1. TRBV6-7 is an ORF; its function is uncertain. CDR3 length: 15 amino acids. The ends lost 4 bases at V and 1 base at J; junction bases unmatched: 1. CDR3 amino acids: CASSWGQGAQETQYF. CDR3 DNA: TGTGCCAGCAGTTGGGGACAGGGGGCCCAAGAGACCCAGTACTTC.

The table lists this clone with a few counts. V is TRBV7-2 and J is TRBJ1-1; the D is unclear. This CDR3 has 15 residues. The germline V gene encodes CDR1 SGHTA and CDR2 FQGNSA. V lost 5 bases and J lost 2, with 15 bases in between. This CDR3 reads CASSPSQARNTEAFF. CDR3 DNA sequence: TGTGCCAGCAGCCCCTCCCAGGCCCGAAACACTGAAGCTTTCTTT.

This chain joins TRBV18 and TRBJ2-5; tentatively, D is TRBD2 (5 bases). Germline CDR1 KGHSH, CDR2 LQKENI. CDR3 length: 13 residues. V shed 3 bases and J shed 5 bases, with 10 bases lying between them. CDR3 in amino acids: CASSPGRDETQYF. The CDR3 DNA reads TGTGCCAGCTCACCCGGACGGGATGAGACCCAGTACTTC.

J is TRBJ1-5 and V is TRBV7-8, with D unclear. Germline loops: CDR1 SGHVS, CDR2 FQNEAQ. The V and J ends lost 1 base and 7 bases respectively, with 14 bases between them. This CDR3 contains 15 residues. The CDR3 sequence: CASSLGAGGPQPQHF. Written as DNA, the CDR3 is TGTGCCAGCAGCTTAGGGGCAGGCGGGCCCCAGCCCCAGCATTTT.